The 32 T cell receptor beta chains presented below share a single source sample, sequenced in a study of OX40 agonist ivuxolimab in advanced cancers. Method: immunoSEQ multiplex PCR; TCRdb's copy keeps in-frame clones and lacks some. The sample shows approximately 28,000 clones, around 90% of them seen only once. The source material was CD4+ or CD8+ T cells sorted from blood, sampled in a trial of the OX40 agonist ivuxolimab. These receptors all stem from an adult with an advanced solid tumor such as melanoma, head and neck, liver or kidney cancer.

The chain couples TRBV7-9 to TRBJ1-6; D not certain. Trimming removed 5 bases at V and 5 bases at J, with 4 bases between. The CDR3 has 12 residues. From germline, CDR1 is SEHNR and CDR2 FQNEAQ (reference sequence). The CDR3 protein is CASSPDNSPLHF. The CDR3 DNA reads as TGTGCCAGCAGCCCGGATAATTCACCCCTCCACTTT.

Sample share makes this clone medium-sized. The chain uses TRBV5-4 and TRBJ2-2; D is unresolved. The CDR3 is made up of 14 amino acids. V shed 4 bases and J shed 1 base, with 8 bases lying between them. From germline, CDR1 is SGHNT and CDR2 YYREEE (reference sequence). The CDR3 nucleotides read TGTGCCAGCAGCCCGGTGGGGAACACCGGGGAGCTGTTTTTT. It specifies CASSPVGNTGELFF.

V gene TRBV11-2 combines with J gene TRBJ2-3; 11 nucleotides agree with TRBD2. Trimming removed 5 bases from V and 2 bases from J; junction bases left unmatched: 6. In germline, CDR1 is SGHAT, CDR2 FQNNGV. The CDR3 contains 16 residues. DNA of the CDR3: TGTGCCAGCAGCCTCATACTAGCGGGAGTCACAGATACGCAGTATTTT. Its translation: CASSLILAGVTDTQYF.

The rearrangement links TRBV27 to TRBJ1-1, with a weak D call TRBD1 (5 bases). V lost 3 bases to trimming and J lost 4 bases, with 15 bases between them. The CDR3 spans 15 residues. Germline V gene sequence: CDR1 MNHEY, CDR2 SMNVEV (reference sequence). CDR3 residues: CASSFQGWAGTEAFF. The DNA for the CDR3 is TGTGCCAGCAGTTTTCAGGGATGGGCGGGCACTGAAGCTTTCTTT.

In its sample, this clone is medium-sized. The chain carries TRBV28 and TRBJ1-1, with D unclear. Trimming took off 10 bases at V and 0 bases at J, with 18 bases between the two ends. The V gene's germline CDR1 is MDHEN and CDR2 SYDVKM. The CDR3 is made up of 15 amino acids. CDR3 sequence: CATCWRVQMNTEAFF. The CDR3 coding sequence is TGTGCCACTTGTTGGAGGGTGCAAATGAACACTGAAGCTTTCTTT.

There are a few counts of this clone. The chain recombines TRBV4-2 with TRBJ2-1, with 8 bases identical to TRBD2. CDR1 and CDR2 from the germline V gene are LGHNA and YNFKEQ. The CDR3 loop spans 16 amino acids. With 0 bases clipped from V and 7 bases from J, the junction kept 8 bases outside the gene matches. The CDR3 nucleotides read TGTGCCAGCAGCCAAGATACGGGAGGGCCGGGAAATGAGCAGTTCTTC. Residues: CASSQDTGGPGNEQFF.

This chain connects TRBV9 to TRBJ2-1, with TRBD2 matching 8 bases. CDR3 size: 15 residues. Germline trimming cut 1 base from V and 6 bases from J; bases unmatched to any gene: 6. Germline loops: CDR1 SGDLS, CDR2 YYNGEE. CDR3 sequence reads: CASSVLSGNFNEQFF. CDR3 DNA: TGTGCCAGCAGCGTACTTAGCGGGAACTTCAATGAGCAGTTCTTC.

This clone was detected a few times. The chain recombines TRBV27 with TRBJ1-5, with D possibly TRBD1 on 5 matching bases. Trimming removed 9 bases at V and 5 bases at J, with 14 bases between. CDR1 and CDR2 from the germline V gene are MNHEY and SMNVEV (reference sequence). The CDR3 consists of 13 residues. This CDR3 is CARSRQFHQPQHF. In DNA form, the CDR3 reads TGTGCCAGATCTCGACAGTTCCATCAGCCCCAGCATTTT.

This CDR3 reads CASTGLAGGPSSYEQYF. CDR3 bases: TGTGCCAGCACAGGGCTAGCGGGGGGGCCCAGCTCCTACGAGCAGTACTTC. V gene TRBV2 combines with J gene TRBJ2-7; TRBD2 matches at 12 bases. V shed 7 bases, J shed 0 bases, and the junction held 10 bases outside the gene matches. CDR1 is SNHLY, CDR2 FYNNEI, per germline. This CDR3 region has 17 residues. The whole variable domain, remainder taken from reference TRBV2 and TRBJ2-7, is EPEVTQTPSHQVTQMGQEVILRCVPISNHLYFYWYRQILGQKVEFLVSFYNNEISEKSEIFDDQFSVERPDGSNFTLKIRSTKLEDSAMYFCASTGLAGGPSSYEQYFGPGTRLTVT.

CDR3 sequence: CASSLDRTTEAFF. The CDR3 nucleotides read TGTGCCAGCAGCTTGGACAGAACCACTGAAGCTTTCTTT. The chain recombines TRBV5-4 with TRBJ1-1; D remains unclear. Trimming took 0 bases from V and 4 from J, leaving 7 bases between them. Germline values: CDR1 SGHNT, CDR2 YYREEE (reference sequence). The CDR3 totals 13 residues.

The table lists this clone with a count of one. The chain is built from TRBV4-1 and TRBJ2-2, with TRBD2 matching over 10 bases. The ends lost 0 bases at V and 5 bases at J; junction bases unmatched: 9. Per germline, CDR1 MGHRA and CDR2 YSYEKL. CDR3 length equals 18 residues. In DNA, the CDR3 is TGCGCCAGCAGCCAAGATGCTAGCGGGAGTCCCCTTACCGGGGAGCTGTTTTTT. Protein: CASSQDASGSPLTGELFF.

The rearrangement joins TRBV6-5 to TRBJ1-1; D is perhaps TRBD1 (6 bases). Germline CDR1 MNHEY, CDR2 SVGAGI. The CDR3 extends over 15 amino acids. The V gene lost 1 base and the J gene lost 2 bases, with 11 bases spanning the gap. Written as DNA, the CDR3 is TGTGCCAGCAGTTACTTTACAGGGTTCAACACTGAAGCTTTCTTT. This translates into CASSYFTGFNTEAFF.

This chain links TRBV29-1 with TRBJ2-7; 10 bases map to TRBD2. The CDR3 totals 15 residues. Germline lookup yields CDR1 SQVTM and CDR2 ANQGSEA. Unmatched junction bases numbered 8, after V lost 4 bases and J lost 2 bases. The CDR3 loop is CSVGGLAGDPYEQYF. For the CDR3, the DNA is TGCAGCGTTGGGGGGCTAGCGGGAGATCCCTACGAGCAGTACTTC.

The table lists this clone with a few counts. The chain couples TRBV10-3 to TRBJ2-1; 9 bases line up with TRBD2. Per the germline V gene, CDR1 is ENHRY and CDR2 is SYGVKD. CDR3 length: 13 amino acids. V was pared by 10 bases and J by 2 bases, with 3 bases of the junction left unmatched. The CDR3 coding sequence is TGTGCCACCAGCGGGGGGACCTACAATGAGCAGTTCTTC. Translation gives CATSGGTYNEQFF.

This rearrangement joins TRBV6-5 to TRBJ1-1; 8 positions agree with TRBD1. Germline values: CDR1 MNHEY, CDR2 SVGAGI. The CDR3 runs to 15 residues. The V gene end was trimmed by 2 bases and the J gene end by 0 bases; junction bases not matched to a gene: 2. This chain's CDR3 is CASSYGTGMNTEAFF. In DNA form, the CDR3 reads TGTGCCAGCAGTTACGGGACAGGAATGAACACTGAAGCTTTCTTT.

The J gene is TRBJ2-2, the V gene TRBV23-1, with D maybe TRBD1 (6 bases). TRBV23-1 is assigned to the ORF class and has an uncertain function. CDR3 length equals 15 residues. Trimming stripped 3 bases from V and 1 base from J, with 9 bases between. CDR3 in DNA: TGCGCCAGCAGTCATCACAGGGTGAACACCGGGGAGCTGTTTTTT. Encoded protein: CASSHHRVNTGELFF.

This chain joins TRBV7-9 and TRBJ2-4; D may match TRBD1 or TRBD2 (6 bases each). The CDR3 has 16 residues. Germline V gives CDR1 SEHNR, CDR2 FQNEAQ (reference sequence). V lost 0 bases, J lost 3 bases, and 12 bases lay in between. CDR3 nucleotides: TGTGCCAGCAGCTTAGCAAGGAGGGGGGACAAAAACATTCAGTACTTC. This sequence encodes CASSLARRGDKNIQYF.

This clone was counted only a few times. V and J are TRBV11-2 and TRBJ1-2; D is perhaps TRBD1 (5 bases). CDR3 size: 15 residues. Germline CDR1 reads SGHAT; CDR2 reads FQNNGV. The ends were cut back, 1 base at V and 4 bases at J, with 13 bases in the middle. CDR3 sequence: CASSLVGGQGYGYTF. The CDR3 region has the DNA TGTGCCAGCAGCTTAGTAGGTGGTCAGGGCTATGGCTACACCTTC.

The chain combines TRBV4-2 with TRBJ1-1; 7 nucleotides align to TRBD1. V gave up 3 bases and J gave up 3 bases; unmatched junction bases: 4. The CDR3 totals 14 residues. Germline CDR1 reads LGHNA; CDR2 reads YNFKEQ. The CDR3 is CASSHLDRDTEAFF. The CDR3 region has the DNA TGTGCCAGCAGCCACCTTGACAGGGACACTGAAGCTTTCTTT.

The chain has TRBV9 and TRBJ2-3; D ambiguous. The V end lost 3 bases, the J end lost 7 bases, and 9 bases lay between the germline ends. This CDR3 contains 12 residues. Germline CDR1 is SGDLS and CDR2 is YYNGEE. CDR3 loop: CASSGAENTQYF. Here the CDR3 DNA reads TGTGCCAGCAGCGGGGCTGAGAATACGCAGTATTTT.

The genes are TRBV13 and TRBJ2-7, with a weak D call TRBD2 (6 bases). This CDR3 has 13 amino acids. Germline values: CDR1 PRHDT, CDR2 FYEKMQ (reference sequence). The germline V and J ends were trimmed by 8 bases and 3 bases, with 14 bases remaining between them. CDR3 protein: CASQKAGYYEQYF. The CDR3 DNA is TGTGCCAGCCAGAAAGCGGGTTACTACGAGCAGTACTTC.

The chain employs TRBV5-3 and TRBJ2-3; 15 bases fit TRBD2. TRBV5-3 is assigned to the ORF class and has an uncertain function. V was clipped by 4 bases and J by 1 base; unmatched bases: 7. This CDR3 is 18 amino acids long. The CDR3 DNA reads as TGTGCCAGAAGCCCCTGGACTAGCGGGGGGGGTGGCACAGATACGCAGTATTTT. Its protein product is CARSPWTSGGGGTDTQYF.

This clone has just a few counts. V gene TRBV10-2 combines with J gene TRBJ1-1, with D tentatively TRBD1 (5 bases). Trimming pared 3 bases from V and 5 bases from J, leaving 13 bases between. The CDR3 spans 14 residues. Germline V gene lookup returns CDR1 WSHSY and CDR2 SAAADI. The CDR3 here is CASSETGTGTEAFF. The CDR3 region has the DNA TGCGCCAGCAGTGAAACCGGGACGGGAACTGAAGCTTTCTTT.

The J gene is TRBJ2-1, the V gene TRBV11-2, with TRBD1 matching 11 bases. This CDR3 is built from 15 residues. Trimming cost V 4 bases and J 2 bases; bases outside gene matches: 1. CDR1 SGHAT and CDR2 FQNNGV come from the germline V gene. The CDR3 is CASSSGQGAYNEQFF. DNA of the CDR3: TGTGCCAGCAGCTCGGGACAGGGGGCCTACAATGAGCAGTTCTTC.

The chain couples TRBV19 to TRBJ2-7; D tentatively reads TRBD1 or TRBD2 (5 bases each). Germline CDR1 is LNHDA and CDR2 is SQIVND (reference sequence). The CDR3 totals 15 residues. V shed 3 bases and J shed 2 bases, with 14 bases lying between them. The CDR3 sequence is CASSIRDANPYEQYF. CDR3 sequence (DNA): TGTGCCAGTAGTATTAGGGACGCTAACCCCTACGAGCAGTACTTC.

This clone has a single count. CDR3 DNA: TGTGCCAGCAGCGCCGGACAGGGTCCCTCCTACGAGCAGTACTTC. Protein product: CASSAGQGPSYEQYF. This chain connects TRBV16 to TRBJ2-5, with TRBD1 matching 8 bases. The last part of the DNA fits TRBJ2-7 better; the J call may be wrong. This CDR3 region has 15 residues. Looked up from germline, CDR1 is KGHSY and CDR2 is FQNENV.

The chain couples TRBV4-1 to TRBJ2-7, with D perhaps TRBD2 (5 bases). V shed 0 bases and J shed 6 bases, with 15 bases lying between them. From germline, CDR1 is MGHRA and CDR2 YSYEKL. This CDR3 comprises 15 residues. CDR3 in DNA: TGCGCCAGCAGCCAAGAGCTCCGGGCGGGTAGCGAGCAGTACTTC. It codes for CASSQELRAGSEQYF.

The chain is built from TRBV19 and TRBJ1-5; D gene ambiguous. In germline, CDR1 is LNHDA, CDR2 SQIVND (reference sequence). The CDR3 loop spans 17 amino acids. Trimming cost V 3 bases and J 0 bases, with 15 bases left between them. The CDR3 region is CASSILAAVRSNQPQHF. The CDR3 nucleotides read TGTGCCAGTAGTATTCTAGCGGCAGTACGTAGCAATCAGCCCCAGCATTTT.

The chain joins TRBV19 to TRBJ2-1; 7 bases are a match to TRBD2. The J segment lost 15 bases and the V segment lost 0 bases, leaving 17 bases of the junction unmatched. The CDR3 runs to 16 residues. Germline V gene lookup returns CDR1 LNHDA and CDR2 SQIVND (reference sequence). CDR3 in amino acids: CASSIDGVASGEESFF. The CDR3 nucleotides are TGTGCCAGTAGTATAGATGGAGTGGCTAGCGGCGAAGAGTCGTTCTTC.

The genes are TRBV10-3 and TRBJ1-4, with D hard to call. The ends were cut back, 3 bases at V and 0 bases at J, with 2 bases in the middle. The germline CDR1 and CDR2 sequences are ENHRY and SYGVKD. The CDR3 spans 13 residues. The CDR3 sequence is CAISDATNEKLFF. CDR3 nucleotide sequence: TGTGCCATCAGTGATGCAACTAATGAAAAACTGTTTTTT.

The chain combines TRBV7-5 with TRBJ1-1. TRBV7-5 is reported as a pseudogene. This CDR3 comprises 13 residues. The chain's CDR3 is CARSFRGWEEAFF. DNA for the CDR3: TGTGCCAGAAGCTTCCGGGGGTGGGAAGAAGCTTTCTTT.

V is TRBV9 and J is TRBJ2-5; 12 bases align to TRBD1. The junction had 5 bases not matched to a gene; V was cut back by 0 bases and J by 5 bases. The germline V gene has CDR1 SGDLS and CDR2 YYNGEE. This CDR3 region has 16 residues. The CDR3 here is CASSVEGTGGRETQYF. CDR3 nucleotide sequence: TGTGCCAGCAGCGTAGAAGGGACAGGGGGCCGGGAGACCCAGTACTTC.